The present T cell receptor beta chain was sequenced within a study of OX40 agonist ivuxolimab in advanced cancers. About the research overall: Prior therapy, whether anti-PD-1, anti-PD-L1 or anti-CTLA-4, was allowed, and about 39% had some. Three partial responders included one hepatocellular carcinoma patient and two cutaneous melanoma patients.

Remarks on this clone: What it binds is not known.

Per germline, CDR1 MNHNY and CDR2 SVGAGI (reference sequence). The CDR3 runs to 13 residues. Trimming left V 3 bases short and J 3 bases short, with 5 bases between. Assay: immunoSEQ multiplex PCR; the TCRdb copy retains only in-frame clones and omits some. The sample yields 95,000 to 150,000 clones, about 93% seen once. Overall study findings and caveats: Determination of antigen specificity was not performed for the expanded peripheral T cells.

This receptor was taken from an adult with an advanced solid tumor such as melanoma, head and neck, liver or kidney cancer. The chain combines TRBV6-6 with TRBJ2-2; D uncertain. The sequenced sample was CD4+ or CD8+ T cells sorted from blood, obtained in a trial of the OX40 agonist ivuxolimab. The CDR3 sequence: CASSYAYTGELFF. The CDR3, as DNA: TGTGCCAGCAGTTATGCCTACACCGGGGAGCTGTTTTTT.